Below, one T cell receptor (beta chain) is given with its context. Generated by immunoSEQ multiplex PCR, the TCRdb table keeps only in-frame clones and is missing some. The sample comprises roughly 72,000 clones, 81% of which are singletons, and 4.5% to 6% rests with the top ten. The data originate from a study of OX40 agonist ivuxolimab in advanced cancers. There are 15 residues in the CDR3. Germline-derived CDR1 and CDR2 are SGHNT and YENEEA. V was pared by 5 bases and J by 5 bases, with 15 bases between. Sample: CD4+ or CD8+ T cells sorted from blood, taken in a trial of the OX40 agonist ivuxolimab. The rearrangement links TRBV11-3 to TRBJ2-2; a weak D match, TRBD1 (7 bases). This receptor was obtained from an adult with an advanced solid tumor such as melanoma, head and neck, liver or kidney cancer. CDR3 region: CASSPMAGGTGELFF. The CDR3 bases are TGTGCCAGCAGCCCCATGGCAGGGGGGACCGGGGAGCTGTTTTTT.